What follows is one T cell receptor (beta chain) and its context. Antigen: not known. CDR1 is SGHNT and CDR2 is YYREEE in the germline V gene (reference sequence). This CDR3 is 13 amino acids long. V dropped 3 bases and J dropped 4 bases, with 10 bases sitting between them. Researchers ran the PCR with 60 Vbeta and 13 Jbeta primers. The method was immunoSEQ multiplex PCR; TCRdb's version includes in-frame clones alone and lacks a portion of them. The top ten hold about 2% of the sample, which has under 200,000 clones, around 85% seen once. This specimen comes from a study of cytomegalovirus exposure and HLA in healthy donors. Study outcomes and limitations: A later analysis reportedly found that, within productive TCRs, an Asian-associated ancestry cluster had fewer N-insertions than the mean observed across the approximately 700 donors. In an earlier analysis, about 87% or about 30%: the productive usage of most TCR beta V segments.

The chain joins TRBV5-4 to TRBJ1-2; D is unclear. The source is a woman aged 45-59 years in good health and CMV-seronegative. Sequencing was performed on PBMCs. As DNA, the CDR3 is TGTGCCAGCAGCTCCTTGGGCACCTATGGCTACACCTTC. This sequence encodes CASSSLGTYGYTF.